The 10 T cell receptor beta chains below all came from one sample that was sequenced in a study of PD-1 blockade in classical Hodgkin lymphoma (dated by TCRdb to the early 2020s). The time point label here, explained by the study, means: newly diagnosed, previously untreated cHL patient sample. Libraries were prepared through the immunoSEQ multiplex PCR assay. In its TCRdb copy, this immuneACCESS table keeps in-frame sequences only and misses some clones. Where compared with another copy, unresolved V genes explain less than half of these, and the others have no known cause. Counted in this sample were about 7,100 clones; 78% of them appeared once. 7.5% to 9.5% of the sample comes from the top ten. The sequenced material came from peripheral blood mononuclear cells (PBMCs). These receptor sequences come from a human donor with classical Hodgkin lymphoma.

This rearrangement joins TRBV19 to TRBJ1-5; 7 bases match TRBD1. With 6 bases clipped from V and 4 bases from J, the junction kept 3 bases outside the gene matches. The CDR3 runs to 13 residues. Germline V gene data show CDR1 as LNHDA and CDR2 as SQIVND (reference sequence). The CDR3 DNA sequence: TGTGCCAGTAGCAGGGACAGAAATCAGCCCCAGCATTTT. This translates into CASSRDRNQPQHF. The full variable domain, completed using reference TRBV19 and TRBJ1-5, is DGGITQSPKYLFRKEGQNVTLSCEQNLNHDAMYWYRQDPGQGLRLIYYSQIVNDFQKGDIAEGYSVSREKKESFPLTVTSAQKNPTAFYLCASSRDRNQPQHFGDGTRLSIL.

This clone came up a few times. V usage is TRBV2 and J usage is TRBJ1-6; 7 bases are shared with TRBD1. Per germline, CDR1 SNHLY and CDR2 FYNNEI. V shed 6 bases, J shed 6 bases, and the junction held 8 bases outside the gene matches. The CDR3 is 15 amino acids. The CDR3 here is CASSDEGAGNSPLHF. In nucleotides, the CDR3 is TGTGCCAGCAGCGACGAGGGGGCGGGTAATTCACCCCTCCACTTT.

The chain links TRBV4-2 to TRBJ2-1; tentative D call: TRBD2 (7 bases). The germline V gene encodes CDR1 LGHNA and CDR2 YNFKEQ. Trimming left V 3 bases short and J 4 bases short, with 10 bases between. The CDR3 loop spans 14 amino acids. The CDR3 region has the DNA TGTGCCAGCAGCCAGGCGGGGGCTTACAATGAGCAGTTCTTC. This translates into CASSQAGAYNEQFF.

This clone was seen a handful of times. This sequence joins TRBV5-1 and TRBJ1-3; the match to TRBD1 covers 7 bases. V was pared by 3 bases and J by 0 bases, with 0 bases of the junction left unmatched. This CDR3 has 14 amino acids. CDR1 is SGHRS and CDR2 is YFSETQ in the germline V gene. CDR3 protein: CASSWDSSGNTIYF. The DNA for the CDR3 is TGCGCCAGCAGCTGGGACAGCTCTGGAAACACCATATATTTT.

The chain links TRBV5-1 to TRBJ2-3; maybe TRBD1 (5 bases). The germline CDR1 and CDR2 sequences are SGHRS and YFSETQ. The length of the CDR3 is 14 residues. V was cut by 3 bases and J by 1 base, with 9 bases left in between. The CDR3 loop reads CASSSTRGTDTQYF. CDR3 coding DNA: TGCGCCAGCAGCTCGACCAGGGGCACAGATACGCAGTATTTT.

This clone was observed a single time. This chain joins TRBV5-1 and TRBJ2-3; 8 bases line up with TRBD2. CDR3 size: 15 residues. The V and J ends lost 0 bases and 3 bases, in that order; junction bases with no gene match: 3. The germline V gene encodes CDR1 SGHRS and CDR2 YFSETQ. CDR3 residues: CASSLEVAGTDTQYF. The CDR3 DNA sequence: TGCGCCAGCAGCTTGGAAGTAGCGGGAACAGATACGCAGTATTTT.

This clone was detected only a few times. V usage is TRBV5-1 and J usage is TRBJ2-2; tentative D call: TRBD1 (5 bases). CDR3 size: 15 residues. Looked up from germline, CDR1 is SGHRS and CDR2 is YFSETQ. The ends were cut back, 4 bases at V and 2 bases at J, with 12 bases in the middle. The CDR3 DNA is TGCGCCAGCAGCCGCGACAGTGTTAACACCGGGGAGCTGTTTTTT. Its protein product is CASSRDSVNTGELFF.

The chain is built from TRBV23-1 and TRBJ2-2; possibly TRBD1 or TRBD2 for D (5 bases each). TRBV23-1 falls under the ORF class, with uncertain function. The CDR3 has 14 amino acids. V lost 0 bases to trimming and J lost 3 bases, with 5 bases between them. In DNA, the CDR3 is TGCGCCAGCAGTCAATCGGGGGACACCGGGGAGCTGTTTTTT. Translating it yields CASSQSGDTGELFF.

V and J are TRBV6-4 and TRBJ1-6; 7 bases map to TRBD1. Germline V gene data show CDR1 as MRHNA and CDR2 as SNTAGT. V was pared by 6 bases and J by 10 bases, with 9 bases of the junction left unmatched. The CDR3 covers 14 residues. CDR3 loop: CASSLTGEGSPLHF. In DNA, the CDR3 is TGTGCCAGCAGCCTTACAGGGGAAGGCTCACCCCTCCACTTT.

J is TRBJ2-1 and V is TRBV11-2, with TRBD2 matching 10 bases. Germline-derived CDR1 and CDR2 are SGHAT and FQNNGV. The CDR3 extends over 14 amino acids. The V gene end was trimmed by 7 bases and the J gene end by 9 bases; junction bases not matched to a gene: 9. The CDR3 region has the DNA TGTGCCAGCAACGGAGGGACTAGCGCGTCTGAGCAGTTCTTC. Its translation: CASNGGTSASEQFF. Variable domain in full (rest from reference TRBV11-2 and TRBJ2-1): EAGVAQSPRYKIIEKRQSVAFWCNPISGHATLYWYQQILGQGPKLLIQFQNNGVVDDSQLPKDRFSAERLKGVDSTLKIQPAKLEDSAVYLCASNGGTSASEQFFGPGTRLTVL.